The 10 T cell receptor beta chains reported below all come from one sample, sequenced in a study of response to subunit inactivated influenza vaccine. TCRdb re-called the RT-PCR reads through MiXCR, storing one row per CDR3 protein. The top ten hold around 7% of the sample, which has hundreds of thousands of distinct CDR3 sequences, approximately 15% seen once. Material: PBMCs from blood, obtained about 14 days before vaccination. Receptors were obtained from a man aged 45-65 years who received an inactivated influenza vaccine.

This clonotype was counted ten times or more. The chain joins TRBV7-2 to TRBJ2-1; possible D gene TRBD2, 6 bases. The V gene lost 4 bases and the J gene lost 4 bases, with 14 bases spanning the gap. Germline V CDR1 and CDR2: SGHTA, FQGNSA. There are 15 residues in the CDR3. CDR3 region: CASSSSSATYNEQFF. The CDR3 DNA reads as TGTGCCAGCAGCTCGTCTAGCGCAACATACAATGAGCAGTTCTTC.

The rearrangement joins TRBV5-1 to TRBJ2-7; 9 nucleotides agree with TRBD1. Trimming took 6 bases from V and 1 from J; bases not matched to a gene: 11. There are 16 residues in the CDR3. Germline V gene data show CDR1 as SGHRS and CDR2 as YFSETQ. CDR3 protein: CASTPVVGQGSYEQYF. The CDR3 region has the DNA TGCGCCAGCACTCCGGTGGTTGGACAGGGGTCCTACGAGCAGTACTTC.

The rearrangement joins TRBV7-2 to TRBJ2-1, with unresolved D. Deletions cut 1 base from V and 7 bases from J, with 14 bases between. This CDR3 has 15 residues. CDR1 SGHTA and CDR2 FQGNSA come from the germline V gene. The CDR3 is CASSLVASMGNEQFF. CDR3 DNA: TGTGCCAGCAGCTTAGTCGCTAGTATGGGTAATGAGCAGTTCTTC.

The V gene is TRBV20-1, the J gene TRBJ2-1; either TRBD1 or TRBD2 may supply D (5 bases each). The germline V and J ends were trimmed by 0 bases and 6 bases, with 15 bases remaining between them. CDR1 is DFQATT, CDR2 SNEGSKA, per germline (reference sequence). The CDR3 extends over 15 amino acids. CDR3 DNA: TGCAGTGCTAGAGATGGACAAACGAGGGTCAATGAGCAGTTCTTC. It yields the protein CSARDGQTRVNEQFF.

A few counts support this clonotype. The rearrangement links TRBV4-2 to TRBJ2-3, with D unclear. V was shortened by 0 bases and J by 11 bases, with 15 bases between the two germline ends. In germline, CDR1 is LGHNA, CDR2 YNFKEQ. The CDR3 length is 14 residues. The CDR3 is CASSQDRAFSGQYF. CDR3 in DNA: TGTGCCAGCAGCCAAGATCGGGCGTTTTCTGGGCAGTATTTT.

This rearrangement joins TRBV5-1 to TRBJ2-1, with TRBD1 matching 8 bases. The CDR3 length is 15 residues. The trim removed 0 bases at V and 5 bases at J, leaving 4 bases unmatched. Germline loops: CDR1 SGHRS, CDR2 YFSETQ. The CDR3 sequence is CASSLDQGAHNEQFF. CDR3 DNA sequence: TGCGCCAGCAGCTTGGATCAGGGGGCCCACAATGAGCAGTTCTTC.

This clonotype appeared a few times. The rearrangement uses TRBV10-3 and TRBJ2-3, with 8 bases lining up with TRBD2. CDR1 ENHRY and CDR2 SYGVKD come from the germline V gene. This CDR3 is 15 amino acids long. V lost 0 bases and J lost 4; bases outside the gene matches: 3. CDR3 protein: CAISESSGTADTQYF. CDR3 DNA sequence: TGTGCCATCAGTGAGTCTAGCGGGACCGCAGATACGCAGTATTTT.

The rearrangement joins TRBV20-1 to TRBJ2-3; 9 nucleotides align to TRBD1. There are 14 residues in the CDR3. V lost 6 bases to trimming and J lost 3 bases; unmatched junction nucleotides: 7. Germline CDR1 DFQATT, CDR2 SNEGSKA (reference sequence). The DNA of the CDR3 is TGCAGTGCAGCCGGGACAGGGCGTACAGATACGCAGTATTTT. Translating it yields CSAAGTGRTDTQYF.

This clonotype was seen ten or more times. This chain links TRBV10-3 with TRBJ1-1; D gene uncertain. Germline values: CDR1 ENHRY, CDR2 SYGVKD. This CDR3 region has 14 residues. With 3 bases removed from V and 1 base from J, the gap between germline ends came to 9 bases. Here the CDR3 reads CAISEHKKNTEAFF. The DNA for the CDR3 is TGTGCCATCAGTGAACACAAAAAGAACACTGAAGCTTTCTTT.

The sample holds many counts of this clonotype. The chain combines TRBV20-1 with TRBJ2-7; TRBD2 aligns across 12 bases. Germline V gives CDR1 DFQATT, CDR2 SNEGSKA (reference sequence). This CDR3 is built from 14 residues. The trim removed 6 bases at V and 4 bases at J, leaving 7 bases unmatched. The CDR3 sequence: CSAHPLAGGYEQYF. The CDR3 nucleotides read TGCAGTGCCCATCCCCTAGCGGGAGGGTACGAGCAGTACTTC.